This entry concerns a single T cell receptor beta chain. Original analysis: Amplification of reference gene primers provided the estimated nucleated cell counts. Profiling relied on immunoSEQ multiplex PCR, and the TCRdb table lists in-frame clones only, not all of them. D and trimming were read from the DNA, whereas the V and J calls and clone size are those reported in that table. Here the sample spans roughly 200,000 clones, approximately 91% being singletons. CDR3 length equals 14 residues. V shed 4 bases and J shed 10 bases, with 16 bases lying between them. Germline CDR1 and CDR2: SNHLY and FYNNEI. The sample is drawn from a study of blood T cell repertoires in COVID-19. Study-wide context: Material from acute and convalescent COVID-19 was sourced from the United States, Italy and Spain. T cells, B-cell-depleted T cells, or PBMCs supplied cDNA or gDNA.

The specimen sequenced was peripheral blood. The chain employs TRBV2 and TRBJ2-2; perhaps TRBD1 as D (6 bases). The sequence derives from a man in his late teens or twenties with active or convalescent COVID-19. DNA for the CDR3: TGTGCCAGCAGTGGGGACACTGAGTCTACGGAGCTGTTTTTT. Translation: CASSGDTESTELFF.